The TCR beta chain described here comes from a study of T-cell memory formation after mild COVID-19. Study overall: TCR clusters were mostly confined to one donor each.

This clonotype was seen more than once but under ten times. TCRdb analysed the 5' RACE reads with MiXCR anew, one entry per CDR3 protein. Among hundreds of thousands of distinct CDR3 sequences listed, about 20% were seen once. There are 14 residues in the CDR3. Germline V gene lookup returns CDR1 MNHEY and CDR2 SVGAGI. With V trimmed by 6 bases and J by 9 bases, 6 bases remained unmatched. The TCR sequence derives from an adult woman who had mild COVID-19 (a few samples of this study predate the infection). Cell type and time point are not known. The specimen was PBMCs or a T cell subset sorted from them (not recorded which). V and J are TRBV6-5 and TRBJ1-6; TRBD1 aligns across 9 bases. The DNA of the CDR3 is TGTGCCAGCAGATTCCGGGACAGGGTTTCACCCCTCCACTTT. As protein: CASRFRDRVSPLHF.